This TCR beta chain is from a study of control samples from healthy donors and cancer patients. Generated by immunoSEQ multiplex PCR, the TCRdb table keeps only in-frame clones and is missing some. The table has 120,000 or so clones, more than 75% seen once. Trimming removed 6 bases from V and 0 bases from J; junction bases left unmatched: 3. The V gene's germline CDR1 is LGHDT and CDR2 YNNKEL (reference sequence). The CDR3 length is 15 residues. The sequencing input was blood. The TCR was taken from a man aged 40-55 years in good health. The rearrangement joins TRBV3-1 (or the pseudogene TRBV3-2) to TRBJ2-1, with TRBD2 matching 9 bases. In nucleotides, the CDR3 is TGTGCCAGCAGGAGCGGGGGGTCCTCCTACAATGAGCAGTTCTTC. This sequence encodes CASRSGGSSYNEQFF.